The entry below describes one T cell receptor beta chain. Trimming stripped 0 bases from V and 8 bases from J, with 13 bases between. The CDR3 runs 14 residues. Germline CDR1 is WSHSY and CDR2 is SAAADI. Libraries were prepared by immunoSEQ multiplex PCR; TCRdb keeps only in-frame clonotypes and omits some of them. The table includes 110,000 or so clones, 80% to 90% detected once. The data belong to a study of control samples from healthy donors and cancer patients. The origin of this receptor is a middle-aged man in good health. Input material: blood. J is TRBJ1-2 and V is TRBV10-2, with D unresolved. CDR3 residues: CASSESRQSEGYTF. CDR3 sequence (DNA): TGCGCCAGCAGTGAGTCTCGGCAGTCCGAAGGCTACACCTTC.